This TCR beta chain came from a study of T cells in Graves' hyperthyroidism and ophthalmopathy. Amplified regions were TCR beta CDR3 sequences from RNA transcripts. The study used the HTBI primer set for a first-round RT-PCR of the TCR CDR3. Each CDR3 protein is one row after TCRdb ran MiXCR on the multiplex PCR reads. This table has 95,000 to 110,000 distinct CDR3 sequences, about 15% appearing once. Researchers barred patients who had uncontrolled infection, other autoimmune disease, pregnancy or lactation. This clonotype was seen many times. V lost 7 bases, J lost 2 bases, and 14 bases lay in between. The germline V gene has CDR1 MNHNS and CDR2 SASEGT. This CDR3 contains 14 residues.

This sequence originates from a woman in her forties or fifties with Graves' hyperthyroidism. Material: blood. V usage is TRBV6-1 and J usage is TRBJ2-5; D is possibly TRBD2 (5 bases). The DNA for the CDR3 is TGTGCCAGCAACGAGGAGGTGAGACAAGAGACCCAGTACTTC. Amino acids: CASNEEVRQETQYF.